This TCR beta chain was sequenced during a study of siplizumab effects on memory and regulatory T cells. Study-wide findings and caveats: Unstimulated subsets captured only a minor fraction of alloreactive clones.

This CDR3 is built from 15 residues. Germline V lookup: CDR1 LNHDA, CDR2 SQIVND (reference sequence). V lost 7 bases to trimming and J lost 3 bases, with 18 bases between them. Notes on this clone: Its antigen is undetermined.

Only in-frame clones appear in the TCRdb table, and some are missing; sequencing was by immunoSEQ multiplex PCR. The sample lists about 100,000 clones, more than 85% seen once, with 0.14% to 0.15% in the top ten. Material for sequencing was CD4+ T cells sorted from blood. This rearrangement joins TRBV19 to TRBJ1-2; D perhaps matches TRBD1 (6 bases). The TCR comes from a human donor in good health. As DNA, the CDR3 is TGTGCCAGTACCCCCTGGACAGAAAGTTACTATGGCTACACCTTC. This translates into CASTPWTESYYGYTF.